The T cell receptor beta chain described here comes from a study of shared clonotypes between healthy human individuals. Background on the study: Each donor contributed plates that comprised three CD4 naive, three CD4 memory, two CD8 naive and one CD8 memory.

This CDR3 is built from 14 residues. V was pared by 3 bases and J by 4 bases, with 13 bases between. Germline assignment: CDR1 SGHRS and CDR2 YFSETQ. Findings and limits, study-wide: Lower generation probabilities were found for non-shared clonotypes than for those shared by all four donors. Sharing across four donors was highest in naive CD4 (approximately 5%) and lowest in memory CD8 (0.4%).

Generated by immunoSEQ multiplex PCR, the TCRdb table keeps only in-frame clones and is missing some. Of almost 700,000 clones listed, approximately 90% are singletons. A word on this clone: Its antigen is not known.

Naive CD8 populations comprised CD45RO-negative cells positively selected for CCR7, excluding terminally differentiated effector memory CD45RA+ cells. Caucasian adults living in Nashville, Tennessee, provided all samples. The source of this sequence is a man aged 30 to 39 in good health. The chain employs TRBV5-1 and TRBJ1-1; D is undetermined. Sequencing was done on a sample of naive CD8+ T cells sorted from blood. The CDR3 DNA sequence: TGCGCCAGCAGCTCGACACCGGTCGGCACTGAAGCTTTCTTT. Encoded protein: CASSSTPVGTEAFF.